The TCR beta chain under discussion was sequenced for a study of post-analysis software for immune sequencing data. About the study: Some patients lacked subtype; others had relapsing-remitting, secondary progressive or progressive-relapsing disease. Findings and limits, study-wide: Controls showed lower frequencies than patients for roughly five TRBV segments, and TRBV5-6, TRBV5-1 and TRBV20-1 were among these. Controls had significantly higher normalized Chao1 diversity than multiple sclerosis patients.

The TCR beta cDNA libraries carried unique molecular identifiers. Once about 0.9 to 11 million T cells were used, about 510,000 cDNA molecules resulted. TCRdb re-called the PCR reads through MiXCR, storing one row per CDR3 protein. This table has hundreds of thousands of distinct CDR3 sequences, 25% to 30% appearing once. About this clonotype itself: Its specificity is unknown.

The CDR3 loop spans 17 amino acids. Germline loops: CDR1 DFQATT, CDR2 SNEGSKA (reference sequence). Sequenced material: blood. This sequence was found in a girl aged 5-17 years with multiple sclerosis. The chain has TRBV20-1 and TRBJ2-7, with D maybe TRBD1 (5 bases). TRBJ2-5 explains the end of the DNA better; the J call may be wrong. CDR3 nucleotides: TGCAGTGCTAGTCTTCTTGGGGCTTCCGACCCCCAAGAGACCCAGTACTTC. It is translated as CSASLLGASDPQETQYF.